A selection of T cell receptor beta chains follows, all from one sample in a study of memory CD4+ T cells and cytomegalovirus serostatus. Sequencing used immunoSEQ multiplex PCR; TCRdb keeps in-frame clones, though not all of them. This table holds 85,000 to 100,000 clones, roughly 80% found once. The sequenced sample consisted of memory CD4+ T cells from blood. These TCRs come from an adult in good health and CMV-seropositive. CDR3s leave out the opening cysteine and the closing phenylalanine or tryptophan. Fields, in order: V gene, D gene, J gene, CDR3 protein. The D gene is left open where the match is weak.

V gene: TRBV15; D gene: TRBD1; J gene: TRBJ2-7; CDR3 protein: ATSKPRGQGYEQY
V gene: TRBV11-2; D gene: NA; J gene: TRBJ2-7; CDR3 protein: ASSRIYEQY
V gene: TRBV6-5; D gene: TRBD1; J gene: TRBJ2-5; CDR3 protein: ASRQGFVQETQY
V gene: TRBV7-3; D gene: TRBD2; J gene: TRBJ2-3; CDR3 protein: ASSPSPGLAGGDTQY
V gene: TRBV29-1; D gene: NA; J gene: TRBJ1-1; CDR3 protein: SVGGGWGMNTEAF
V gene: TRBV7-9; D gene: NA; J gene: TRBJ1-4; CDR3 protein: ASSPRWANEKLF
V gene: TRBV7-2; D gene: TRBD1; J gene: TRBJ1-3; CDR3 protein: ASSPIQGTIY
V gene: TRBV2; D gene: NA; J gene: TRBJ1-3; CDR3 protein: ASSPTVLISGNTIY
V gene: TRBV28; D gene: TRBD1; J gene: TRBJ1-4; CDR3 protein: AVRDRGNEKLF
V gene: TRBV5-4; D gene: TRBD2; J gene: TRBJ2-5; CDR3 protein: ASSLAGLSQETQY
V gene: TRBV2; D gene: NA; J gene: TRBJ2-7; CDR3 protein: ASSYPDYGQY
V gene: TRBV18; D gene: TRBD1; J gene: TRBJ1-1; CDR3 protein: ASSPQVSGGTEAF
V gene: TRBV6-1; D gene: TRBD1; J gene: TRBJ1-5; CDR3 protein: ASSPTGVRQPQH
V gene: TRBV16; D gene: NA; J gene: TRBJ1-1; CDR3 protein: ASSHRGGTGPMNTEAF
V gene: TRBV4-3; D gene: NA; J gene: TRBJ1-4; CDR3 protein: ASSQDLVKNEKLF
V gene: TRBV28; D gene: NA; J gene: TRBJ2-7; CDR3 protein: ASSRWEPPYEQY
V gene: TRBV6-1; D gene: TRBD2; J gene: TRBJ2-1; CDR3 protein: ASSGPSGRVFGEQF
V gene: TRBV14; D gene: NA; J gene: TRBJ2-7; CDR3 protein: ASSPGVPEQY
V gene: TRBV19; D gene: TRBD2; J gene: TRBJ2-1; CDR3 protein: ASSPVAGGTTNEQF
V gene: TRBV6-5; D gene: TRBD2; J gene: TRBJ2-5; CDR3 protein: ASRSTSGNWETQY
V gene: TRBV19; D gene: NA; J gene: TRBJ2-2; CDR3 protein: ASCAAGLGPNTGELF
V gene: TRBV5-1; D gene: NA; J gene: TRBJ2-5; CDR3 protein: ASSLEKTQY
V gene: TRBV28; D gene: TRBD1; J gene: TRBJ1-2; CDR3 protein: ASSSPGQGNYGYT
V gene: TRBV10-1; D gene: NA; J gene: TRBJ2-2; CDR3 protein: ASSVLPDGAGELF
V gene: TRBV11-2; D gene: NA; J gene: TRBJ2-7; CDR3 protein: ASNPTSSYEQY
V gene: TRBV6-5; D gene: NA; J gene: TRBJ1-3; CDR3 protein: ASSSSYLGSDTIY
V gene: TRBV15; D gene: NA; J gene: TRBJ2-7; CDR3 protein: ATSRDKSSYEQY
V gene: TRBV7-9; D gene: NA; J gene: TRBJ1-6; CDR3 protein: ASSQVGSPLH
V gene: TRBV7-8; D gene: TRBD1; J gene: TRBJ2-2; CDR3 protein: ASNRDREPRELF
V gene: TRBV6-6; D gene: TRBD1; J gene: TRBJ1-4; CDR3 protein: ASSNRDREGEKLF
V gene: TRBV28; D gene: NA; J gene: TRBJ1-5; CDR3 protein: ASSLGGGGGPYNQPQH
V gene: TRBV28; D gene: NA; J gene: TRBJ1-3; CDR3 protein: ASSLWGLFSGNTIY
V gene: TRBV7-2; D gene: NA; J gene: TRBJ2-3; CDR3 protein: ASSFGNTDTQY
V gene: TRBV7-9; D gene: NA; J gene: TRBJ1-2; CDR3 protein: ASSLEVYGYT
V gene: TRBV28; D gene: NA; J gene: TRBJ1-1; CDR3 protein: ASSLYYTEAF
V gene: TRBV6-5; D gene: NA; J gene: TRBJ1-1; CDR3 protein: ASRRRRETEAF
V gene: TRBV11-3; D gene: NA; J gene: TRBJ2-3; CDR3 protein: ASSLDSSSTDTQY
V gene: TRBV7-2; D gene: NA; J gene: TRBJ1-5; CDR3 protein: ASSLARRGQPQH
V gene: TRBV10-1; D gene: NA; J gene: TRBJ2-5; CDR3 protein: ASSESGRPQETQY
V gene: TRBV18; D gene: TRBD1; J gene: TRBJ2-7; CDR3 protein: ASSSGTGRHEQY
V gene: TRBV9; D gene: TRBD2; J gene: TRBJ2-4; CDR3 protein: ASNDGRAENIQY
V gene: TRBV19; D gene: TRBD2; J gene: TRBJ2-7; CDR3 protein: ASRKREGGLEQY
V gene: TRBV2; D gene: TRBD1; J gene: TRBJ1-5; CDR3 protein: ASRGQSNQPQH
V gene: TRBV29-1; D gene: NA; J gene: TRBJ1-1; CDR3 protein: SVEDNRNTEAF
V gene: TRBV4-2; D gene: TRBD2; J gene: TRBJ2-7; CDR3 protein: ASSRGGAYEQY
V gene: TRBV29-1; D gene: NA; J gene: TRBJ1-4; CDR3 protein: SVVGEATNEKLF
V gene: TRBV7-9; D gene: NA; J gene: TRBJ1-1; CDR3 protein: ASSLVSTNTEAF
V gene: TRBV10-1; D gene: TRBD1; J gene: TRBJ1-2; CDR3 protein: ASSDHRAGGIYGYT
V gene: TRBV5-8; D gene: NA; J gene: TRBJ2-5; CDR3 protein: ASSLGSSRSETQY
V gene: TRBV19; D gene: NA; J gene: TRBJ1-5; CDR3 protein: ASLGTADQPQH
V gene: TRBV5-4; D gene: TRBD2; J gene: TRBJ2-2; CDR3 protein: ASSNRLAQPNTGELF
V gene: TRBV19; D gene: TRBD1; J gene: TRBJ1-5; CDR3 protein: ASKDRGNQPQH
V gene: TRBV4-1; D gene: NA; J gene: TRBJ2-2; CDR3 protein: ASSQDPGYAGELF
V gene: TRBV27; D gene: NA; J gene: TRBJ1-1; CDR3 protein: ASSLSWATGEAF
V gene: TRBV18; D gene: NA; J gene: TRBJ1-1; CDR3 protein: ASSEGQFTEAF
V gene: TRBV7-9; D gene: NA; J gene: TRBJ2-1; CDR3 protein: ASSLVSGTVYNEQF
V gene: TRBV9; D gene: NA; J gene: TRBJ2-2; CDR3 protein: ASSARLTGALTGELF
V gene: TRBV4-1; D gene: NA; J gene: TRBJ1-4; CDR3 protein: ASSRGDRSDEKLF
V gene: TRBV6-1; D gene: NA; J gene: TRBJ2-5; CDR3 protein: ASSEIDEETQY
V gene: TRBV5-5; D gene: NA; J gene: TRBJ1-3; CDR3 protein: ASSLDYDIPSGNTIY